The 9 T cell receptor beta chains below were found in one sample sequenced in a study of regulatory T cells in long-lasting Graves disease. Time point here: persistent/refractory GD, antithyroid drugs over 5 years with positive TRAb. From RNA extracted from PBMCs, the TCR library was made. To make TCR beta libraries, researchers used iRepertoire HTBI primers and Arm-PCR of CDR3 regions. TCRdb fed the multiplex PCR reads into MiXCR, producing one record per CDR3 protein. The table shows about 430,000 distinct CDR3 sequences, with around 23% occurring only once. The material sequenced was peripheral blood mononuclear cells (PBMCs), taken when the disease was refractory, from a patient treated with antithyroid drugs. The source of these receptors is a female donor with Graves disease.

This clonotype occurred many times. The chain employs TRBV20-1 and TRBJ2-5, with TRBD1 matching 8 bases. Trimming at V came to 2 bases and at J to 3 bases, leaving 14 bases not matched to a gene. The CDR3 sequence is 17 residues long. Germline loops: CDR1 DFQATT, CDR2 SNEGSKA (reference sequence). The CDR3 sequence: CSARRSGDRRIKETQYF. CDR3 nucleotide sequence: TGCAGTGCTAGACGCTCAGGGGACAGGAGGATAAAAGAGACCCAGTACTTC.

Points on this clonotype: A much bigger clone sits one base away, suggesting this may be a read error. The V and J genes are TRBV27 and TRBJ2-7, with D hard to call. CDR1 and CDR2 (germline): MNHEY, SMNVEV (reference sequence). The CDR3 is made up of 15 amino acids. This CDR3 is CACSRVSEGLAEQYF. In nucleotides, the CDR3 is TGTGCCTGCAGTCGGGTGAGTGAAGGGCTTGCCGAGCAGTACTTC.

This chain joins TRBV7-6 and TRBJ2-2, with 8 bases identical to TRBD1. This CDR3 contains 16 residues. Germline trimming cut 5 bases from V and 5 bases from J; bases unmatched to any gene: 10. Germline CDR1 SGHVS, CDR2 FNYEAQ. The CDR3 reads CASSPETGAGTGELFF. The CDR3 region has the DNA TGTGCCAGCAGCCCTGAGACAGGGGCCGGGACCGGGGAGCTGTTTTTT.

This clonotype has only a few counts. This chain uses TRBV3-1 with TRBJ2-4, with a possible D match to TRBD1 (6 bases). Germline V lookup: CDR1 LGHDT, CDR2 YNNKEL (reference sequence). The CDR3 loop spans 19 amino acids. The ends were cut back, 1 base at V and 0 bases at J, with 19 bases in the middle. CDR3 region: CASSQALEVRQAAKNIQYF. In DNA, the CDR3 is TGTGCCAGCAGCCAAGCCTTAGAGGTACGACAGGCAGCCAAAAACATTCAGTACTTC.

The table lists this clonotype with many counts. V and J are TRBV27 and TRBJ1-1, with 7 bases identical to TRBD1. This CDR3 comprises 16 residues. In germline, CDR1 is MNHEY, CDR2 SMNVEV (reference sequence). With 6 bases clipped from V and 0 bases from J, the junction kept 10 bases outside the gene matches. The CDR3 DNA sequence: TGTGCCAGCAGCGCCTTGACAGGGCAAATGAACACTGAAGCTTTCTTT. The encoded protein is CASSALTGQMNTEAFF.

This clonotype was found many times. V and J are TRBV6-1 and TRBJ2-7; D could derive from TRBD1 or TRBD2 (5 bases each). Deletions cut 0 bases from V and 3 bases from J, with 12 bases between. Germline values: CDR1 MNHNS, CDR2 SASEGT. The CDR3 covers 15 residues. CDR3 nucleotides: TGTGCCAGCAGTGAAGCGCTTCGGGACGTCTACGAGCAGTACTTC. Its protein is CASSEALRDVYEQYF.

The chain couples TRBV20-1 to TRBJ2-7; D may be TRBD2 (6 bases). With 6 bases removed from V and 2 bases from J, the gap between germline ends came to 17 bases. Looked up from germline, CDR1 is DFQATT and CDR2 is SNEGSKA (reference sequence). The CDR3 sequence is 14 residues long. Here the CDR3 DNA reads TGCAGTGCCCCCCCGAGCGGGCGCGCCTACGAGCAGTACTTC. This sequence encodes CSAPPSGRAYEQYF.

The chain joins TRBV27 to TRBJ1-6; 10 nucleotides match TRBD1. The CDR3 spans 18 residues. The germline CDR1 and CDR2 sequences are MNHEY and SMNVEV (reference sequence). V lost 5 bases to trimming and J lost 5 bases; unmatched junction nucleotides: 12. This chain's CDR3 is CASSTRRDRGVNNSPLHF. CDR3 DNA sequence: TGTGCCAGCAGTACTCGTCGGGACAGGGGAGTGAATAATTCACCCCTCCACTTT.

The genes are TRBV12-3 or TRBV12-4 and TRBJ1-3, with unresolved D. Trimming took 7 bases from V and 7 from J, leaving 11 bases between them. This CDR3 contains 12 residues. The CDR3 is CASTLAGNTIYF. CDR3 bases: TGTGCCAGCACCCTAGCGGGGAACACCATATATTTT.